This T cell receptor (beta chain) appears in the sequencing data of a study of long-term antiretroviral therapy in people with HIV. Study-level background: Earliest sampling preceded the 2015 immediate-ART recommendation by about a decade.

Study-level results: Compared with controls, HIV repertoires showed narrower CDR3 length ranges.

Samples were assayed with immunoSEQ v3.0 at survey level. Measured with immunoSEQ multiplex PCR; TCRdb has only the in-frame clones, and not every one. The sample holds about 36,000 clones; just under 95% are singletons and the top ten take 3.6%. Germline V gene data show CDR1 as SGHTA and CDR2 as FQGTGA. The CDR3 contains 13 residues. The V gene lost 0 bases and the J gene lost 6 bases, with 6 bases spanning the gap. Details on this clone: As yet, its antigen is unknown.

J is TRBJ2-1 and V is TRBV7-3, with D maybe TRBD2 (6 bases). Sequenced here: unsorted PBMCs, sampled 4.1 years after starting antiretroviral therapy. The clonotype comes from a woman aged 45 to 65 with HIV. This chain's CDR3 is CASSLTGGNEQFF. Here the CDR3 DNA reads TGTGCCAGCAGCTTAACGGGGGGCAATGAGCAGTTCTTC.